This T cell receptor beta chain derives from a study of shared clonotypes between healthy human individuals. Using immunoSEQ multiplex PCR, the repertoire was profiled, and TCRdb retains in-frame clones only, with some absent. Here the sample spans around 2,000,000 clones, roughly 95% being singletons. The donor population consisted of healthy HIV-negative adults with no recent acute infections or vaccinations. As to this clone: Antigen: not known.

Study-wide points: Naive subsets usually exceeded memory subsets in estimated richness. Clonotypes that were shared across a handful of donors made up about 4.5% of naive CD4 clonotypes.

This CDR3 comprises 17 residues. CDR1 is SEHNR and CDR2 is FQNEAQ in the germline V gene (reference sequence). The V segment lost 5 bases and the J segment 0 bases; nucleotides outside the gene matches: 9. Sequenced sample: naive CD4+ T cells sorted from blood. Subset described: CD45RA+ positively selected. The V and J genes are TRBV7-9 and TRBJ2-7, with 11 nucleotides matching TRBD2. This TCR derives from a young man in good health. The CDR3 nucleotides read TGTGCCAGCAGCCGCACGGGACTAGCGGATTTCTCCTACGAGCAGTACTTC. Its translation: CASSRTGLADFSYEQYF.